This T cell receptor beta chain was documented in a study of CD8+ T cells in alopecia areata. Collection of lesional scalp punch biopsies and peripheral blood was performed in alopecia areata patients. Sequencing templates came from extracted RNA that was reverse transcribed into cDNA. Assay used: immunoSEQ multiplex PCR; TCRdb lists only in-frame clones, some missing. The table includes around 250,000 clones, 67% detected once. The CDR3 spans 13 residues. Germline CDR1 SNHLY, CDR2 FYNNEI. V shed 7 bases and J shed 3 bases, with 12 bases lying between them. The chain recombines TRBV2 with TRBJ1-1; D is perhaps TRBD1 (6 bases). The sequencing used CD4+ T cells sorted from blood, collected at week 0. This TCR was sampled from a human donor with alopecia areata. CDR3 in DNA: TGTGCCAGCACCAAGGACAGAGACACTGAAGCTTTCTTT. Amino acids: CASTKDRDTEAFF.